Listed below are T cell receptor beta chains from one sample, sequenced in a study of CD4 T cells in relation to SARS-CoV-2 and coronaviruses. Antigens for these TCRs are unknown. Method: immunoSEQ multiplex PCR; TCRdb's copy keeps in-frame clones and lacks some. This repertoire shows some 22,000 clones, 78% found once; its top ten account for roughly 13%. The sequenced material came from CD4+ T cells from PBMCs, cultured in vitro. Source of these receptors: a human donor in good health. Each CDR3 is given with its conserved first and last residue. D genes are given only for firm matches. Clone size appears in some rows only: once, few, many, or a class for an expanded clone.

j_call,d_call,clone_size,v_call,cdr3_aa,cdr3_nt
TRBJ1-6,-,-,TRBV10-3,CAISPIEQGRNSPLHF,TGTGCCATCAGCCCAATTGAACAGGGAAGGAATTCACCCCTCCACTTT
TRBJ2-7,-,-,TRBV5-6,CASSLAVSYEQYF,TGTGCCAGCAGCTTGGCCGTATCCTACGAGCAGTACTTC
TRBJ2-2,TRBD1,-,TRBV7-3,CASSRDSSTGELFF,TGTGCCAGCAGCCGGGACAGCTCCACCGGGGAGCTGTTTTTT
TRBJ1-4,-,-,TRBV5-1,CASRGITGASGKLFF,TGCGCCAGCAGAGGGATTACTGGGGCCTCTGGAAAACTGTTTTTT
TRBJ2-1,TRBD2,-,TRBV12-5,CASGYTGLVVGNEQFF,TGTGCTAGTGGTTATACTGGACTAGTGGTCGGCAATGAGCAGTTCTTC
TRBJ2-7,-,few,TRBV3-1/TRBV3-2,CASSPGPYEQYF,TGTGCCAGCAGCCCGGGACCCTACGAGCAGTACTTC
TRBJ1-5,-,medium-sized,TRBV5-1,CASSLASTADQPQHF,TGCGCCAGCAGCTTGGCCAGTACAGCCGATCAGCCCCAGCATTTT
TRBJ2-3,TRBD2,-,TRBV2,CASTSPSGRTDTQYF,TGTGCCAGCACTAGCCCTAGCGGCCGCACAGATACGCAGTATTTT
TRBJ1-6,TRBD1,few,TRBV10-2,CASSRPGTGNNSPLHF,TGCGCCAGCAGTCGACCCGGGACAGGCAATAATTCACCCCTCCACTTT
TRBJ1-2,TRBD1,-,TRBV19,CASSTKTGGRDYGYTF,TGTGCCAGTAGTACGAAGACAGGGGGTCGGGACTATGGCTACACCTTC
TRBJ2-1,-,few,TRBV29-1,CSVVLIPRNEQFF,TGCAGCGTTGTTCTCATCCCCCGCAATGAGCAGTTCTTC
TRBJ1-5,-,-,TRBV2,CASSEGTGLNQPQHF,TGTGCCAGCAGTGAAGGGACGGGCCTCAATCAGCCCCAGCATTTT
TRBJ2-5,-,-,TRBV5-8,CASSLGSTETQYF,TGTGCCAGCAGCTTGGGGAGTACGGAGACCCAGTACTTC
TRBJ2-1,TRBD1,-,TRBV13,CASSLRRQGVNNEQFF,TGTGCCAGCAGCTTAAGGAGACAGGGGGTAAACAATGAGCAGTTCTTC
TRBJ2-3,TRBD2,once,TRBV28,CASSPGTRVTQYF,TGTGCCAGCAGTCCCGGGACTAGAGTTACGCAGTATTTT
TRBJ2-7,TRBD2,-,TRBV28,CASSLTSGMKYF,TGTGCCAGCAGTTTAACTAGCGGGATGAAGTACTTC
TRBJ1-1,-,-,TRBV18,CASSPGADTEAFF,TGTGCCAGCTCCCCTGGGGCGGACACTGAAGCTTTCTTT
TRBJ2-7,-,-,TRBV2,CASSENRLSYEQYF,TGTGCCAGCAGTGAGAACAGACTATCCTACGAGCAGTACTTC
TRBJ1-4,TRBD1,-,TRBV5-6,CASSYNRDRQDF,TGTGCCAGCAGCTATAACCGGGACAGACAAGATTTT
TRBJ2-3,-,-,TRBV19,CASSTSATGTTDTQYF,TGTGCCAGTAGTACGTCCGCGACAGGTACCACAGATACGCAGTATTTT
TRBJ1-1,TRBD1,-,TRBV25-1,CASSPRVGQGNTEAFF,TGTGCCAGCAGCCCCCGGGTGGGACAGGGAAACACTGAAGCTTTCTTT
TRBJ2-6,TRBD2,-,TRBV6-4,CASSAGTSGSGANVLTF,TGTGCCAGCAGTGCCGGGACTAGCGGCTCTGGGGCCAACGTCCTGACTTTC
TRBJ1-4,-,-,TRBV19,CASSGQGGTNEKLFF,TGTGCCAGTAGTGGTCAGGGAGGAACTAATGAAAAACTGTTTTTT
TRBJ2-2,-,-,TRBV19,CASSFEGSNTGELFF,TGTGCCAGTAGCTTTGAGGGATCGAACACCGGGGAGCTGTTTTTT
TRBJ2-1,-,-,TRBV24-1,CATSGGGVTYNEQFF,TGTGCCACCAGCGGCGGAGGGGTCACCTACAATGAGCAGTTCTTC
TRBJ2-1,TRBD2,-,TRBV6-4,CASSTIAGEINEQFF,TGTGCCAGCAGCACCATAGCGGGAGAGATAAATGAGCAGTTCTTC
TRBJ2-5,-,-,TRBV9,CASSVGLDQETQYF,TGTGCCAGCAGCGTAGGGCTGGACCAAGAGACCCAGTACTTC
TRBJ2-3,-,-,TRBV13,CASSLAVHRETDTQYF,TGTGCCAGCAGCTTAGCTGTTCACAGGGAAACAGATACGCAGTATTTT
TRBJ1-2,TRBD1,-,TRBV5-5,CASSLGQGRYGYTF,TGTGCCAGCAGCCTCGGACAGGGGAGATATGGCTACACCTTC
TRBJ1-5,TRBD1,-,TRBV19,CASLPGQRISNQPQHF,TGTGCCAGTCTTCCGGGACAGCGGATTAGCAATCAGCCCCAGCATTTT
TRBJ2-1,-,-,TRBV24-1,CATSEGDPRVATNNEQFF,TGTGCCACCAGTGAGGGGGACCCCAGGGTGGCTACAAACAATGAGCAGTTCTTC